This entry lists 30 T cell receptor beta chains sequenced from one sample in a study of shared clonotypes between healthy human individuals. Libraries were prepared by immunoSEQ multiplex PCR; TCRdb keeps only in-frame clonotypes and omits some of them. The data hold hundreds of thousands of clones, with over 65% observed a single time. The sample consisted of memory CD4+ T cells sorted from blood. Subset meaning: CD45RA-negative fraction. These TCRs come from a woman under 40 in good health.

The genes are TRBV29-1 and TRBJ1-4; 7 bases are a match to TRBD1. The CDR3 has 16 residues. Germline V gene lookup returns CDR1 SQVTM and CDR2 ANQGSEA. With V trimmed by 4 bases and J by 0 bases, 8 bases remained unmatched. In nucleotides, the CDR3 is TGCAGCGTTGCGGGGGGAGGACAGGCAACTAATGAAAAACTGTTTTTT. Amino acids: CSVAGGGQATNEKLFF.

The CDR3 coding sequence is TGCGCCAGCAGCTTGTGGGCAGACACCTACGAGCAGTACTTC. It is translated as CASSLWADTYEQYF. The chain couples TRBV5-1 to TRBJ2-7; D call uncertain. The CDR3 contains 14 residues. Germline V gene data show CDR1 as SGHRS and CDR2 as YFSETQ. V was cut by 1 base and J by 2 bases, with 10 bases left in between.

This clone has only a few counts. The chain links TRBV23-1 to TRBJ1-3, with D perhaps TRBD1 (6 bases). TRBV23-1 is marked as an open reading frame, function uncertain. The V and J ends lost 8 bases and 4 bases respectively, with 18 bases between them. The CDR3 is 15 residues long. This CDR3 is CASASGDGRGNTIYF. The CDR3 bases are TGCGCCAGCGCATCAGGGGACGGCAGGGGAAACACCATATATTTT.

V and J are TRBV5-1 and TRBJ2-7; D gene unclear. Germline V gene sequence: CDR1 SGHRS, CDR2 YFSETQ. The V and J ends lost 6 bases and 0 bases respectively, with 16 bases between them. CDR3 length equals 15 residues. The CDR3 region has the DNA TGCGCCAGCACCACCGATCTAGGCATCTCCTACGAGCAGTACTTC. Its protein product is CASTTDLGISYEQYF.

CDR3 DNA: TGTGCCAGCAGTGAAACGCAGGGAAAGTTCTTC. This codes for CASSETQGKFF. The rearrangement links TRBV2 to TRBJ2-1, with D possibly matching TRBD1 (5 bases). The ends were cut back, 2 bases at V and 14 bases at J, with 10 bases in the middle. This CDR3 contains 11 residues. Germline CDR1 is SNHLY and CDR2 is FYNNEI.

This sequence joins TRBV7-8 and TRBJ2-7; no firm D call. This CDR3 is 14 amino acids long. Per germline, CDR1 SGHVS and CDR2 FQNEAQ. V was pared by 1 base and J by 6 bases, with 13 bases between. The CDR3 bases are TGTGCCAGCAGCTTAGGGAGATTGGGGATCGAGCAGTACTTC. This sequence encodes CASSLGRLGIEQYF.

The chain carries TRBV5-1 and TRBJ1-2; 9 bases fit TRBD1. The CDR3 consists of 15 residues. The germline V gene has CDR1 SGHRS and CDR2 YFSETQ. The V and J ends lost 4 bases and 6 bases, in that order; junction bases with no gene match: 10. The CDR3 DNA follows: TGCGCCAGCAGCGAGGATACAGGGGGCTCGGATGGCTACACCTTC. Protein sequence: CASSEDTGGSDGYTF.

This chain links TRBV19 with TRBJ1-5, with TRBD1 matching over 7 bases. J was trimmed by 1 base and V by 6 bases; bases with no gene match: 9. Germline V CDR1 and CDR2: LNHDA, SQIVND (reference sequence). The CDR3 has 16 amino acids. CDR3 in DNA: TGTGCCAGTAGCTATTCGACAGGGTTGAGCAATCAGCCCCAGCATTTT. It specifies CASSYSTGLSNQPQHF.

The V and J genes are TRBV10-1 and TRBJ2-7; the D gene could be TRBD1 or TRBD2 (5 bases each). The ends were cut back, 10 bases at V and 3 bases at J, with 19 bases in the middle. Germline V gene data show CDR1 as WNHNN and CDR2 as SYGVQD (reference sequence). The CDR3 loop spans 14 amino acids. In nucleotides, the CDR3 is TGCGCCAACTTCAAGGGGACGGTTCTCTACGAGCAGTACTTC. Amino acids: CANFKGTVLYEQYF.

CDR3 bases: TGCGCCAGCAGTGAGTCCGGGACAGGGGTCCGGGGCTACACCTTC. Protein sequence: CASSESGTGVRGYTF. This chain connects TRBV10-1 to TRBJ1-2; 10 bases match TRBD1. This CDR3 is 15 amino acids long. Germline V lookup: CDR1 WNHNN, CDR2 SYGVQD (reference sequence). Trimming took 0 bases from V and 8 from J; bases not matched to a gene: 6.

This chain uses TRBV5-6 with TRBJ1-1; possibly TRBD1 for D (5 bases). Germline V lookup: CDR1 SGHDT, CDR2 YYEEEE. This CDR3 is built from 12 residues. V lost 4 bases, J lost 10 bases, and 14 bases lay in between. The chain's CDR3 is CASSRRQSGAFF. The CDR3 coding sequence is TGTGCCAGCAGCAGAAGACAGTCAGGAGCTTTCTTT.

In DNA form, the CDR3 reads TGTGCCAGCAGTATTTCCGGACCCTGGGATACGCAGTATTTT. It specifies CASSISGPWDTQYF. The chain employs TRBV27 and TRBJ2-3; the D is unclear. Trimming stripped 5 bases from V and 6 bases from J, with 15 bases between. The V gene's germline CDR1 is MNHEY and CDR2 SMNVEV (reference sequence). This CDR3 comprises 14 residues.

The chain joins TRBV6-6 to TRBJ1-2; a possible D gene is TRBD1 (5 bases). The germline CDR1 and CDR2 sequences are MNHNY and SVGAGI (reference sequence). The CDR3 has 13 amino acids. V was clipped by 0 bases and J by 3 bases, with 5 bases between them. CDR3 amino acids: CASSYSGDYGYTF. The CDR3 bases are TGTGCCAGCAGTTACTCGGGGGACTATGGCTACACCTTC.

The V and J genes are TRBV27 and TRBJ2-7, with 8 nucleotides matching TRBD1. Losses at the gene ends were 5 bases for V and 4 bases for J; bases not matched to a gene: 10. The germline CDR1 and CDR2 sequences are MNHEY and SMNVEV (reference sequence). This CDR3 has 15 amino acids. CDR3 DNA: TGTGCCAGCAGTGGCAGGGGGCGCAGGGGATACGAGCAGTACTTC. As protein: CASSGRGRRGYEQYF.

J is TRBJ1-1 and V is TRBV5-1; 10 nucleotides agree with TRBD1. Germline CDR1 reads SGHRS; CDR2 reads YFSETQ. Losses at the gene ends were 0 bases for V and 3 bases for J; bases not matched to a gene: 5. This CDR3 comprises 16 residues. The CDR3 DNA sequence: TGCGCCAGCAGCTTGGTGTCGGGACAGGGGTACACTGAAGCTTTCTTT. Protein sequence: CASSLVSGQGYTEAFF.

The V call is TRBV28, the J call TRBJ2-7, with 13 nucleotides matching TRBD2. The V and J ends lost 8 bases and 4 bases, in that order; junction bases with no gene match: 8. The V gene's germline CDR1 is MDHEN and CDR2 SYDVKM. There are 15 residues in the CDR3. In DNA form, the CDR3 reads TGTGCCAGCCGGACTAGCGGGAGTATGTGGTACGAGCAGTACTTC. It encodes CASRTSGSMWYEQYF.

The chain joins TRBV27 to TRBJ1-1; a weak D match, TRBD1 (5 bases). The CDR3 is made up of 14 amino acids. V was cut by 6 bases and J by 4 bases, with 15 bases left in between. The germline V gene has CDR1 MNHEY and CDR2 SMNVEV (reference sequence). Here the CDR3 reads CASRFLRGTTEAFF. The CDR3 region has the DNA TGTGCCAGCAGATTCTTACGGGGGACCACTGAAGCTTTCTTT.

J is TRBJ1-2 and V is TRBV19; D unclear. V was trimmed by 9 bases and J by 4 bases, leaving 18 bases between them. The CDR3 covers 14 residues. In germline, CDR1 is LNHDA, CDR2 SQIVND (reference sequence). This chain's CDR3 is CASSERAATYGYTF. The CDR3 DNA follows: TGTGCCAGCTCAGAAAGGGCCGCCACCTATGGCTACACCTTC.

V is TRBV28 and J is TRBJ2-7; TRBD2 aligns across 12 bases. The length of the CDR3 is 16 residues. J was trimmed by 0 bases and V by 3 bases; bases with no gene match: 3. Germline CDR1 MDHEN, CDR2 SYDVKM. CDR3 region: CASSLGLAGDSYEQYF. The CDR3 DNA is TGTGCCAGCAGTTTGGGACTAGCGGGTGACTCCTACGAGCAGTACTTC.

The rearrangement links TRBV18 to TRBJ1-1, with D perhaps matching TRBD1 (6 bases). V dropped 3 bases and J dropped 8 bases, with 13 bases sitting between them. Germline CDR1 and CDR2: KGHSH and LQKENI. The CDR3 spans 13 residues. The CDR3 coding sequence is TGTGCCAGCTCACCCCGCGAGGGGGAGGAAGCTTTCTTT. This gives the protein CASSPREGEEAFF.

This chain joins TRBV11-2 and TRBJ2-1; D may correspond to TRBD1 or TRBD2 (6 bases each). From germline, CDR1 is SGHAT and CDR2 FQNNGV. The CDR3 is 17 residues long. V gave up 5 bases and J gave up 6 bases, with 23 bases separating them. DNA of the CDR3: TGTGCCAGCAGCCCGAGGGGGTATAGCGGAGGAATCAATGAGCAGTTCTTC. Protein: CASSPRGYSGGINEQFF.

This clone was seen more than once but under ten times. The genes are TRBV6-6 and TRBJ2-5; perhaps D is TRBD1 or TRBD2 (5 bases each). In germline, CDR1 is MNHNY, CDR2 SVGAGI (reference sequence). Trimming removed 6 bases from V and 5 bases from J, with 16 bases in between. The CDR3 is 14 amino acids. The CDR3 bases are TGTGCCAGCAGCCGTGGGGGTTTCCAGGAGACCCAGTACTTC. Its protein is CASSRGGFQETQYF.

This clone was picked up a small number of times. This CDR3 is CATRERGTDTQYF. The CDR3 region has the DNA TGTGCCACCAGGGAACGAGGCACAGATACGCAGTATTTT. The rearrangement uses TRBV15 and TRBJ2-3; D remains unclear. Trimming took off 6 bases at V and 1 base at J, with 8 bases between the two ends. The CDR3 spans 13 residues. CDR1 and CDR2 (germline): LNHNV, YYDKDF (reference sequence).

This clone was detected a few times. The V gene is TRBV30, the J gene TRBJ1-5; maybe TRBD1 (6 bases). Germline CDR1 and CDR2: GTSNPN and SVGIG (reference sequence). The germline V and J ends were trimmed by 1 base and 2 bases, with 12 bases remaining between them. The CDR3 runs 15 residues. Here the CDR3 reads CAWSGGQTRNQPQHF. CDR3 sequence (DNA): TGTGCCTGGAGTGGCGGACAGACGCGCAATCAGCCCCAGCATTTT.

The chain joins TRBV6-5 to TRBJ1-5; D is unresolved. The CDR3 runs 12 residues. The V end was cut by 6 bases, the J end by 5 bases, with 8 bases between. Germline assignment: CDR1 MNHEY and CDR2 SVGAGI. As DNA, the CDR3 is TGTGCCAGCAGGGAGGGATATCAGCCCCAGCATTTT. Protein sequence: CASREGYQPQHF.

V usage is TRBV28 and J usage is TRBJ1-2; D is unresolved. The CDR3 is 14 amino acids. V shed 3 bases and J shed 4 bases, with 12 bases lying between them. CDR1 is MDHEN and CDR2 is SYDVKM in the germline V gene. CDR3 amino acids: CASSLGARSYGYTF. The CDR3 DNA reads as TGTGCCAGCAGTTTGGGCGCCAGAAGCTATGGCTACACCTTC.

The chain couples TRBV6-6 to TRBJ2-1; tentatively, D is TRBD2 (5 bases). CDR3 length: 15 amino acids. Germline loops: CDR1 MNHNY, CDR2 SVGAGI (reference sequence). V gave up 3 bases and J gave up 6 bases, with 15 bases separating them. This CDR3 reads CASSYILASSNEQFF. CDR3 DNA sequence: TGTGCCAGCAGTTATATTCTAGCCTCAAGCAATGAGCAGTTCTTC.

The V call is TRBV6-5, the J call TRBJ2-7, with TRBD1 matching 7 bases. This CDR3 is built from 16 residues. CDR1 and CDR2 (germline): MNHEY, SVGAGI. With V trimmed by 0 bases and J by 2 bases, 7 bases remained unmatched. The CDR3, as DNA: TGTGCCAGCAGTTACTCAACAGGGGCCGACGCCTACGAGCAGTACTTC. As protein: CASSYSTGADAYEQYF.

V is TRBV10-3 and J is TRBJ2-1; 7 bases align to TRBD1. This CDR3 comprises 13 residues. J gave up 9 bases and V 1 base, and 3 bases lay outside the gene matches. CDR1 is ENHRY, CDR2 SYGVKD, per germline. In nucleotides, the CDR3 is TGTGCCATCAGTGAGTTAGGGGGCGGTGAGCAGTTCTTC. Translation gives CAISELGGGEQFF.

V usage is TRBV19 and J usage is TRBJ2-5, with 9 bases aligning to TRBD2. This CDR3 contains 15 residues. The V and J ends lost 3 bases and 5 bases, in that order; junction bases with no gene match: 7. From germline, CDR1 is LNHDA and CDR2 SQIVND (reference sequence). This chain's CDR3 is CASSIGTSPGETQYF. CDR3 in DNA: TGTGCCAGTAGTATTGGGACTAGCCCGGGGGAGACCCAGTACTTC.